The entry that follows covers one TCR beta chain sequence. What it binds is unknown. This sample is drawn from a study of somatic mutations in cytotoxic T cells in rheumatoid arthritis. This CDR3 region has 21 residues. V lost 2 bases and J lost 13; bases outside the gene matches: 28. Germline-derived CDR1 and CDR2 are MDHEN and SYDVKM. Positive magnetic bead selection was used to isolate CD4+ and CD8+ cells; purity was checked by flow cytometry. Profiling relied on immunoSEQ multiplex PCR, and the TCRdb table lists in-frame clones only, not all of them. The profile covers fewer than 20,000 clones, with roughly 87% appearing a single time and approximately 9.1% taken by the ten largest. Study-wide results and limits: Among under 75 patients, under 10 showed a largest CD8+ clone that surpassed 20% of CD8+ cells.

Material: CD8+ T cells sorted from blood. This sequence joins TRBV28 and TRBJ1-4, with TRBD1 matching over 10 bases. This receptor was taken from an adult with rheumatoid arthritis. CDR3 coding DNA: TGTGCCAGCAGTTTAAGACTTGGCCAGGGGACAGGGGTTGAAGGTCGGGTTGGACTGTTTTTT. It encodes CASSLRLGQGTGVEGRVGLFF.